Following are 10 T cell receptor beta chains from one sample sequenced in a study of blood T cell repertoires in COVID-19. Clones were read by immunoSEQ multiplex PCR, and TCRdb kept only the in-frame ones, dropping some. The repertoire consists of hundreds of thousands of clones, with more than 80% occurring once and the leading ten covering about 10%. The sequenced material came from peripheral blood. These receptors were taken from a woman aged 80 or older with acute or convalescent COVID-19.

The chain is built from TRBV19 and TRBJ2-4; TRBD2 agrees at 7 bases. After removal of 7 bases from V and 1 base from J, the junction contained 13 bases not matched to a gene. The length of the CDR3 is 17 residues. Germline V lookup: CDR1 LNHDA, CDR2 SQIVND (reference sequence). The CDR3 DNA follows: TGTGCCAGTACCCCGGCGGGACTACGCATGGCCAAAAACATTCAGTACTTC. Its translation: CASTPAGLRMAKNIQYF.

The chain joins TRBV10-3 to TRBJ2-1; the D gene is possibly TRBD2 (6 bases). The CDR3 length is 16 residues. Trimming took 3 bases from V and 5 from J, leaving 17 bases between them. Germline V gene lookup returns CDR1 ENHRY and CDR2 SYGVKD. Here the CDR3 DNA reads TGTGCCATCAGTGAAGCCGGGGGTCCGGCGAACAATGAGCAGTTCTTC. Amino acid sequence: CAISEAGGPANNEQFF.

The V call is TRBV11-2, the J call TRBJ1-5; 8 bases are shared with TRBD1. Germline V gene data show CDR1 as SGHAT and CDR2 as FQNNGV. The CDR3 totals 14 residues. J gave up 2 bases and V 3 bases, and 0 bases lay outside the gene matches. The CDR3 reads CASSLTGGNQPQHF. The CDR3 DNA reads TGTGCCAGCAGCTTGACAGGGGGCAATCAGCCCCAGCATTTT.

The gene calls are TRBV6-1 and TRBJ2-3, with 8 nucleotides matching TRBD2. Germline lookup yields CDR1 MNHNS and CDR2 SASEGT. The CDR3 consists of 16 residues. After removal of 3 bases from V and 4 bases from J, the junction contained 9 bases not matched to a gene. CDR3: CASSDLSGRGADTQYF. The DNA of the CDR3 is TGTGCCAGCAGTGATCTAAGCGGGAGAGGGGCAGATACGCAGTATTTT.

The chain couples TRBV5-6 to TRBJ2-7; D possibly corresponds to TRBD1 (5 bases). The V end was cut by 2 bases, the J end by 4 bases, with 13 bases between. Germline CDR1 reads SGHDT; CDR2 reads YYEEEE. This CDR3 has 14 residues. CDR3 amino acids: CASSLTGSLYEQYF. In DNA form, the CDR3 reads TGTGCCAGCAGCTTAACAGGCAGTTTATACGAGCAGTACTTC.

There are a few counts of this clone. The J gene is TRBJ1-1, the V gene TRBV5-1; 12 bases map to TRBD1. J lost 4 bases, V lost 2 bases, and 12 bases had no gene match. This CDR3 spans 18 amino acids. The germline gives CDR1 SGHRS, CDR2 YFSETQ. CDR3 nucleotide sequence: TGCGCCAGCAGCTTCCGCCCGGGACAGGGGGCTTCGGCCACTGAAGCTTTCTTT. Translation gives CASSFRPGQGASATEAFF.

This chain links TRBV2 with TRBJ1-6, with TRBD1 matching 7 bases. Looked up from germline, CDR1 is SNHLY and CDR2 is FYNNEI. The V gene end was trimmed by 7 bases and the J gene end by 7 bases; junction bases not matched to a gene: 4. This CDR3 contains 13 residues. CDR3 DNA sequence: TGTGCCAGCATCCGGGACAGCAATTCACCCCTCCACTTT. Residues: CASIRDSNSPLHF.

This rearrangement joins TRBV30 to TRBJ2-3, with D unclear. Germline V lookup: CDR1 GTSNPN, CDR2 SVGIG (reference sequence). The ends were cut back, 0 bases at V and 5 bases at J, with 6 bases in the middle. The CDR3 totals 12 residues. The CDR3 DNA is TGTGCCTGGAGTGTAACACGAGATACGCAGTATTTT. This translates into CAWSVTRDTQYF. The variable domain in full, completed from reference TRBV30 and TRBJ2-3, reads SQTIHQWPATLVQPVGSPLSLECTVEGTSNPNLYWYRQAAGRGLQLLFYSVGIGQISSEVPQNLSASRPQDRQFILSSKKLLLSDSGFYLCAWSVTRDTQYFGPGTRLTVL.

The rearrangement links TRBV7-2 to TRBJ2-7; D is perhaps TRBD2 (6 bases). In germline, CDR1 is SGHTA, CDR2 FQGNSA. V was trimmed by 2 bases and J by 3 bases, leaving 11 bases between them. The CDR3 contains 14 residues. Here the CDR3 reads CASSLRAGSYEQYF. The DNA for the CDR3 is TGTGCCAGCAGCTTAAGGGCGGGAAGCTACGAGCAGTACTTC.

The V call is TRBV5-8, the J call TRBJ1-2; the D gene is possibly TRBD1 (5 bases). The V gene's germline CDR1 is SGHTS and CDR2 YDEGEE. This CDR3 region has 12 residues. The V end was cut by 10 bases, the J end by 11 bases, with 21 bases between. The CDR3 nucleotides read TGTGCCGCCAGAAGACAGCCTAATAGGTACACCTTC. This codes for CAARRQPNRYTF.